Listed below are T cell receptor beta chains from one sample, sequenced in a study of control samples from healthy donors and cancer patients. Method: immunoSEQ multiplex PCR; TCRdb's copy keeps in-frame clones and lacks some. The repertoire holds 120,000 or so clones, with roughly 90% as singletons. The specimen sequenced was blood. These receptor sequences come from a man between 18 and 35 years old in good health. The CDR3 runs from the conserved cysteine through the conserved F or W. D genes are given only for firm matches. The size entry is marked missing in some rows and otherwise reads once, few, many or a size class.

abundance: .; d_gene: .; v_gene: TRBV6-5; j_gene: TRBJ1-1; CDR3nt: TGTGCCAGCAGTTACGGGGGGTTGAACACTGAAGCTTTCTTT; CDR3aa: CASSYGGLNTEAFF
abundance: .; d_gene: .; v_gene: TRBV28; j_gene: TRBJ1-5; CDR3nt: TGTGCCAGCAGACCGGATTCCGGGCTCAATCAGCCCCAGCATTTT; CDR3aa: CASRPDSGLNQPQHF
abundance: once; d_gene: .; v_gene: TRBV18; j_gene: TRBJ2-6; CDR3nt: TGTGCCAGCTCACCGGGAGTGGGAGAGGCCAACGTCCTGACTTTC; CDR3aa: CASSPGVGEANVLTF
abundance: .; d_gene: .; v_gene: TRBV14; j_gene: TRBJ1-2; CDR3nt: TGTGCCAGCAGCCAAGATCGAACGGGGGGATATGGCTACACCTTC; CDR3aa: CASSQDRTGGYGYTF
abundance: .; d_gene: TRBD1; v_gene: TRBV7-3; j_gene: TRBJ2-3; CDR3nt: TGTGCCAGCAGTTCGGGACAGGGCGGCACAGATACGCAGTATTTT; CDR3aa: CASSSGQGGTDTQYF
abundance: few; d_gene: .; v_gene: TRBV6-1; j_gene: TRBJ2-1; CDR3nt: TGTGCCAGCAGTGAAGTATCCCCTGGATTAGTTGCTGAGCAGTTCTTC; CDR3aa: CASSEVSPGLVAEQFF
abundance: .; d_gene: TRBD1; v_gene: TRBV19; j_gene: TRBJ2-5; CDR3nt: TGTGCCAGTAGCCGACAGGGGAATCAAGAGACCCAGTACTTC; CDR3aa: CASSRQGNQETQYF
abundance: .; d_gene: TRBD2; v_gene: TRBV9; j_gene: TRBJ2-1; CDR3nt: TGTGCCAGCAGCGTAGCCCCGTCCGAGGGAGGGCCAAAGAAATCGGCTAATGAGCAGTTCTTC; CDR3aa: CASSVAPSEGGPKKSANEQFF
abundance: .; d_gene: .; v_gene: TRBV3-1/TRBV3-2; j_gene: TRBJ1-3; CDR3nt: TGTGCCAGCAGCAAAACCGGGTCCCACTCTGGAAACACCATATATTTT; CDR3aa: CASSKTGSHSGNTIYF
abundance: .; d_gene: TRBD1; v_gene: TRBV28; j_gene: TRBJ1-2; CDR3nt: TGTGCCAGCAGCTCGAGCCAGACAGGGAGGATGGGCTACACCTTC; CDR3aa: CASSSSQTGRMGYTF
abundance: .; d_gene: .; v_gene: TRBV5-5; j_gene: TRBJ2-7; CDR3nt: TGTGCCAGCAGCTTAGGGGGCTACGAGCAGTACTTC; CDR3aa: CASSLGGYEQYF
abundance: .; d_gene: TRBD2; v_gene: TRBV27; j_gene: TRBJ2-1; CDR3nt: TGTGCCAGCAGTTTACGGGGACTAGCGGTCCTTAATGAGCAGTTCTTC; CDR3aa: CASSLRGLAVLNEQFF
abundance: .; d_gene: .; v_gene: TRBV28; j_gene: TRBJ2-2; CDR3nt: TGTGCCAGCAGTTTAGCTTCGACAGGGAACACCGGGGAGCTGTTTTTT; CDR3aa: CASSLASTGNTGELFF
abundance: .; d_gene: TRBD2; v_gene: TRBV7-2; j_gene: TRBJ2-3; CDR3nt: TGTGCCAGCAGCTTAGAGAGCGGGAGGGCAGGCACAGATACGCAGTATTTT; CDR3aa: CASSLESGRAGTDTQYF
abundance: .; d_gene: TRBD1; v_gene: TRBV7-2; j_gene: TRBJ2-3; CDR3nt: TGTGCCAGCAGCTCTGCCCCTGCAGGGGGCGCAGATACGCAGTATTTT; CDR3aa: CASSSAPAGGADTQYF
abundance: .; d_gene: TRBD1; v_gene: TRBV3-1/TRBV3-2; j_gene: TRBJ2-5; CDR3nt: TGTGCCAGCAGCCCGGGACAGGGGAGCGGTCAAGAGACCCAGTACTTC; CDR3aa: CASSPGQGSGQETQYF
abundance: .; d_gene: TRBD2; v_gene: TRBV5-1; j_gene: TRBJ2-5; CDR3nt: TGCGCCAGCAGCTCGAGGACTAGCGGGGGGGCGGCAGAGACCCAGTACTTC; CDR3aa: CASSSRTSGGAAETQYF
abundance: .; d_gene: TRBD2; v_gene: TRBV2; j_gene: TRBJ2-3; CDR3nt: TGTGCCAGCAGGGAACTAGCGGGGGGGTCAGATACGCAGTATTTT; CDR3aa: CASRELAGGSDTQYF
abundance: .; d_gene: TRBD2; v_gene: TRBV7-8; j_gene: TRBJ2-3; CDR3nt: TGTGCCAGCAGCTTAGGACTAACTAGCGGCAGCACAGATACGCAGTATTTT; CDR3aa: CASSLGLTSGSTDTQYF
abundance: .; d_gene: .; v_gene: TRBV6-5; j_gene: TRBJ1-2; CDR3nt: TGTGCCAGCAGTTTGACAGATAACTATGGCTACACCTTC; CDR3aa: CASSLTDNYGYTF
abundance: .; d_gene: TRBD2; v_gene: TRBV6-5; j_gene: TRBJ2-3; CDR3nt: TGTGCCAGCAACGGGAGGAGCACAGATACGCAGTATTTT; CDR3aa: CASNGRSTDTQYF
abundance: .; d_gene: .; v_gene: TRBV7-9; j_gene: TRBJ2-1; CDR3nt: TGTGCCAGCAGCTGGGACCGCTGGTATACAAATGAGCAGTTCTTC; CDR3aa: CASSWDRWYTNEQFF
abundance: .; d_gene: TRBD1; v_gene: TRBV4-1; j_gene: TRBJ1-6; CDR3nt: TGCGCCAGCAGCCAAGAAAGAACAGGGGTTAATTCACCCCTCCACTTT; CDR3aa: CASSQERTGVNSPLHF
abundance: once; d_gene: .; v_gene: TRBV5-1; j_gene: TRBJ2-5; CDR3nt: TGCGCCAGCAGCTTGGGCGGGTTGCAAGAGACCCAGTACTTC; CDR3aa: CASSLGGLQETQYF
abundance: .; d_gene: .; v_gene: TRBV5-1; j_gene: TRBJ2-6; CDR3nt: TGCGCCAGCAGCGACACAGGTGGGGCCAACGTCCTGACTTTC; CDR3aa: CASSDTGGANVLTF
abundance: .; d_gene: TRBD2; v_gene: TRBV7-2; j_gene: TRBJ2-1; CDR3nt: TGTGCCAGCAGATCCAGCGGGAGGGTTTACAATGAGCAGTTCTTC; CDR3aa: CASRSSGRVYNEQFF
abundance: once; d_gene: TRBD1; v_gene: TRBV19; j_gene: TRBJ1-6; CDR3nt: TGTGCCAGTAGCACCGGGACAGGGCCGCATTCACCCCTCCACTTT; CDR3aa: CASSTGTGPHSPLHF
abundance: .; d_gene: TRBD2; v_gene: TRBV19; j_gene: TRBJ2-1; CDR3nt: TGTGCCAGTAGGGGACTAGCGGGCAATGAGCAGTTCTTC; CDR3aa: CASRGLAGNEQFF
abundance: .; d_gene: .; v_gene: TRBV9; j_gene: TRBJ2-2; CDR3nt: TGTGCCAGCAGCGTAGAACCTGATCGGGGCCTGGCCGGGGAGCTGTTTTTT; CDR3aa: CASSVEPDRGLAGELFF
abundance: few; d_gene: .; v_gene: TRBV12-3/TRBV12-4; j_gene: TRBJ1-2; CDR3nt: TGTGCCAGCACCCAAGGGGAATACTATGGCTACACCTTC; CDR3aa: CASTQGEYYGYTF
abundance: .; d_gene: .; v_gene: TRBV3-1/TRBV3-2; j_gene: TRBJ1-1; CDR3nt: TGTGCCAGCAGCAACCTCGGCACTGAAGCTTTCTTT; CDR3aa: CASSNLGTEAFF
abundance: .; d_gene: .; v_gene: TRBV6-2/TRBV6-3; j_gene: TRBJ2-1; CDR3nt: TGTGCCAGCAGCGGAGGAACAGCGGGTCTTGAGCAGTTCTTC; CDR3aa: CASSGGTAGLEQFF
abundance: .; d_gene: TRBD1; v_gene: TRBV5-5; j_gene: TRBJ2-1; CDR3nt: TGTGCCAGCAGCGCCTGGGGGACAGGGTACAATGAGCAGTTCTTC; CDR3aa: CASSAWGTGYNEQFF
abundance: .; d_gene: .; v_gene: TRBV6-5; j_gene: TRBJ2-6; CDR3nt: TGTGCCAGCAGTCCTTCCCCTTCTGGGGCCAACGTCCTGACTTTC; CDR3aa: CASSPSPSGANVLTF
abundance: .; d_gene: .; v_gene: TRBV30; j_gene: TRBJ1-1; CDR3nt: TGTGCCTGGATGGTAGGTCTGACAGAGGGGATGAACACTGAAGCTTTCTTT; CDR3aa: CAWMVGLTEGMNTEAFF
abundance: once; d_gene: .; v_gene: TRBV9; j_gene: TRBJ2-3; CDR3nt: TGTGCCAGCAGCCCCGGTGGGGGGCCGACAGATACGCAGTATTTT; CDR3aa: CASSPGGGPTDTQYF
abundance: once; d_gene: .; v_gene: TRBV5-4; j_gene: TRBJ1-6; CDR3nt: TGTGCCAGCAGCCAGGGGATTTATAATTCACCCCTCCACTTT; CDR3aa: CASSQGIYNSPLHF
abundance: .; d_gene: .; v_gene: TRBV6-5; j_gene: TRBJ2-2; CDR3nt: TGTGCCAGCAGTTACGGGTTCACCGGGGAGCTGTTTTTT; CDR3aa: CASSYGFTGELFF
abundance: .; d_gene: .; v_gene: TRBV29-1; j_gene: TRBJ2-5; CDR3nt: TGCAGCGTTCCGGTCTCCCAAGAGACCCAGTACTTC; CDR3aa: CSVPVSQETQYF
abundance: .; d_gene: .; v_gene: TRBV5-6; j_gene: TRBJ2-3; CDR3nt: TGTGCCAGCAGCTTGGCCGCAGATACGCAGTATTTT; CDR3aa: CASSLAADTQYF